This record looks at one T cell receptor (beta chain) sequence and its context. This clonotype occurred a few times. Its antigen specificity is not known. Base-call qualities are not available, and no considerably larger clone is one nucleotide away. This entry belongs to a study of response to subunit inactivated influenza vaccine listed by TCRdb under 2018. Broadly, across the study: The study used deep quantitative T cell receptor repertoire profiling to track responses to a trivalent subunit inactivated influenza vaccine.

Library creation used RT-PCR. Instrument used: Illumina HiSeq 2500. Starting from the raw public reads, TCRdb applied fastp trimming at Q25, assembled clones with MiXCR and retained in-frame beta chains. Each record represents a unique CDR3 protein, reported with the most common genes and DNA among its rows. The sample data list about 700,000 distinct CDR3 sequences, and about 14% of these were observed just once. Jointly, the top ten make up roughly 7.6% of the sample. The CDR3 has 13 amino acids, counting the end cysteine and phenylalanine. This entry keeps only the CDR3 DNA: 39 bases, framed from base 1. V loses 5 bases, J loses 2 bases, and the germline ends lie 8 bases apart. CDR1 is given as SEHNR and CDR2 as FQNEAQ, both from the germline V gene (reference sequence). Points the paper makes about the study in general: The authors proposed that each seasonal influenza vaccination may bring in only a limited number of new T cells.

This clonotype was obtained from a man between 50 and 59 years old who received an inactivated influenza vaccine. Donor details come from another sample of the same person, matched by shared clones. Here the chain combines TRBV7-9 and TRBJ2-3; no D gene call is confident. This specimen consisted of PBMCs from blood, obtained 14 days before vaccination. CDR3 protein: CASSPSATDTQYF. The DNA sequence follows: TGTGCCAGCAGCCCATCGGCCACAGATACGCAGTATTTT. Joined to the reference TRBV7-9 and TRBJ2-3 proteins, this CDR3 gives the full variable domain: DTGVSQNPRHKITKRGQNVTFRCDPISEHNRLYWYRQTLGQGPEFLTYFQNEAQLEKSRLLSDRFSAERPKGSFSTLEIQRTEQGDSAMYLCASSPSATDTQYFGPGTRLTVL.